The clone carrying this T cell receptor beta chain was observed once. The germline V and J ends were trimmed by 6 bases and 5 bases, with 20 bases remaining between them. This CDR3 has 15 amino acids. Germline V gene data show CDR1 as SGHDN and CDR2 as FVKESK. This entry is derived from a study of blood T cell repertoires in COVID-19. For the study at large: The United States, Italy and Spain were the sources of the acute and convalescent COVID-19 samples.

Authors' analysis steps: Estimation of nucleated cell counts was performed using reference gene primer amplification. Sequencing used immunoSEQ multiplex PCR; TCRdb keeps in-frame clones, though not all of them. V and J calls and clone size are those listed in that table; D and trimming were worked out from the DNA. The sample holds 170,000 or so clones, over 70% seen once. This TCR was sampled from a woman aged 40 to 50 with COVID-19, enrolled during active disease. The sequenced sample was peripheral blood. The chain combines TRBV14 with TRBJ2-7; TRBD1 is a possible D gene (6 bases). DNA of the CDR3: TGTGCCAGCAGTCGTTTGGGGGCCACCGGCCACGAGCAGTACTTC. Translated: CASSRLGATGHEQYF.